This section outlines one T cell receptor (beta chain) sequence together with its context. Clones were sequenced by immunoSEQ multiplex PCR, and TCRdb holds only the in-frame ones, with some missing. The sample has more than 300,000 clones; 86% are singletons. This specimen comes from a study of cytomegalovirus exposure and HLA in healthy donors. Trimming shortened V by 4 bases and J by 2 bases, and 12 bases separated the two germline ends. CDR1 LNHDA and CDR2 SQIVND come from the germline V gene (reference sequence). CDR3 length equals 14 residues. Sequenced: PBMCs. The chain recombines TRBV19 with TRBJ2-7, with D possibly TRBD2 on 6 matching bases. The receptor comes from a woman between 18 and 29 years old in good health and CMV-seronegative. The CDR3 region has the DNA TGTGCCAGTAGTAAGGCGGGGCGAACCTACGAGCAGTACTTC. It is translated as CASSKAGRTYEQYF.